This TCR beta chain was retrieved from a study of IL-17A CD8 T cells in psoriatic arthritis synovium. About the study as a whole: The study was designed to define the phenotype, molecular profile and function of synovial IL-17A+CD8+ T cells in the pathogenesis of psoriatic arthritis. Broad study findings and their caveats: TCR sequencing covered only a few patients, which the authors acknowledged as a limited sample size. Cells were obtained from synovial fluid rather than synovial tissue, because no psoriatic arthritis synovial tissue samples were available. Some individual clones occupied over 5% of the repertoire, though most synovial CD8+ subsets remained polyclonal.

This clone came up a few times. Its binding antigen is unknown. No quality values exist for individual bases; no much larger clone is one base distant. Other DNA sequences in the same sample also yield this CDR3. After DNA extraction (Qiagen), TCRbeta V-D-J rearrangements were amplified in a bias-controlled manner and then sequenced at high throughput (immunoSEQ; Adaptive Biotech). Concerning the study's data processing: The immunoSEQ Analyzer platform was used for sequence-level analysis of productive sequences. Clonality was calculated as 1 minus Pielou's evenness, with values from 0 (highly polyclonal) to 1 (monoclonal). The Morisita index, which runs from 0 (no similarity) to 1 (complete similarity), was used to measure repertoire overlap between subsets. TCRdb limited this immuneACCESS table to in-frame rearrangements with V and J called. A share of clones is missing; checked studies link under half to unresolved V genes, and the rest is unexplained. V, J and clone size are those of that table, while D and trimming were read from the DNA. This sample has approximately 1,800 clones in its table, and about 70% of those were observed once. The ten largest clonotypes hold 9% of the sample.

Synovial fluid effusions were drawn from actively inflamed joints of patients with psoriatic arthritis. Memory CD8+ T cells in synovial fluid were sorted patient by patient into Tc17 (IL-17A+) cells, bulk memory cells and Tc1 (IL-17A-IFNgamma+) cells in order to compare their TCR repertoires. The psoriatic arthritis patients fulfilled the Classification of Psoriatic Arthritis Study Group (CASPAR) criteria. For the bulk memory CD8+ T cell sort, CD45RA-CD27+/- cells were combined with CD45RA+CD27- cells. Sorted CD8+ T cell subsets from the synovial fluid of three patients with psoriatic arthritis were subjected to TCRbeta sequencing. Before use, synovial fluid mononuclear cells were separated with Lymphoprep and cryopreserved in liquid nitrogen. The medium used for cryopreservation was made up of around 50% fetal calf serum and around 9.6% dimethyl sulfoxide. The CDR3 holds 14 amino acids from the cysteine to the phenylalanine. The DNA shown is the 42-base CDR3, in frame from base 1. Reading the germline V gene gives CDR1 SNHLY and CDR2 FYNNEI. Trimming costs V 1 base and J 4 bases, and their ends lie 8 bases apart.

Sequences were obtained from memory CD8+ T cells from synovial fluid. In light of the paper, this sample's cell subset or site label describes: bulk memory CD8+ T cells (CD45RA-CD27+/- and CD45RA+CD27-). The chain is assembled from TRBV2 and TRBJ2-1; the D gene is not confidently resolved. This clonotype was sampled from a human donor with psoriatic arthritis. The encoded CDR3 is CASSEGRIYNEQFF. The DNA sequence reads TGTGCCAGCAGTGAAGGTCGGATTTACAATGAGCAGTTCTTC. The variable domain in full, with residues beyond the CDR3 obtained from the reference TRBV2 and TRBJ2-1 genes, is EPEVTQTPSHQVTQMGQEVILRCVPISNHLYFYWYRQILGQKVEFLVSFYNNEISEKSEIFDDQFSVERPDGSNFTLKIRSTKLEDSAMYFCASSEGRIYNEQFFGPGTRLTVL.